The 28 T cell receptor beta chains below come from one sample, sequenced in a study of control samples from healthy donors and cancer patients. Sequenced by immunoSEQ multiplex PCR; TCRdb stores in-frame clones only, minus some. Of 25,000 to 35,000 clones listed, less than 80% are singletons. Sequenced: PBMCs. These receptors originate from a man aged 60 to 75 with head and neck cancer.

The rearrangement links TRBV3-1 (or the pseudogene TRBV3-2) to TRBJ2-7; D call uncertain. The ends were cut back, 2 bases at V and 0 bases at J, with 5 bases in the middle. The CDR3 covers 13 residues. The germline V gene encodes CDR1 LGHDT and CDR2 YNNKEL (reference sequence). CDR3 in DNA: TGTGCCAGCAGCCAAACAGCCTCCTACGAGCAGTACTTC. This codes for CASSQTASYEQYF.

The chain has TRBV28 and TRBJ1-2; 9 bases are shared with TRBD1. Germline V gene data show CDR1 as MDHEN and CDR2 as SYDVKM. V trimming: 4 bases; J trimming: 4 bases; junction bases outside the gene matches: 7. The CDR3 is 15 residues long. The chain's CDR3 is CASSSETGGGYGYTF. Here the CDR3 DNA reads TGTGCCAGCAGTTCTGAAACAGGGGGCGGCTATGGCTACACCTTC.

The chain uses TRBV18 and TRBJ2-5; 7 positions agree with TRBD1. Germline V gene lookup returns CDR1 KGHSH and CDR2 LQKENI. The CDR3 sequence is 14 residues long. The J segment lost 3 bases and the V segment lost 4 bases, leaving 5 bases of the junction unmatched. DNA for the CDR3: TGTGCCAGCTCACGGACAGGTCGCAAAGAGACCCAGTACTTC. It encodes CASSRTGRKETQYF.

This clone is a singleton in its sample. This CDR3 reads CASSPLAGGPLINEQFF. The CDR3 bases are TGTGCCAGTAGTCCCTTAGCGGGAGGGCCTTTAATTAATGAGCAGTTCTTC. J is TRBJ2-1 and V is TRBV19; 11 nucleotides agree with TRBD2. Germline values: CDR1 LNHDA, CDR2 SQIVND (reference sequence). The CDR3 runs 17 residues. The V gene end was trimmed by 5 bases and the J gene end by 7 bases; junction bases not matched to a gene: 13.

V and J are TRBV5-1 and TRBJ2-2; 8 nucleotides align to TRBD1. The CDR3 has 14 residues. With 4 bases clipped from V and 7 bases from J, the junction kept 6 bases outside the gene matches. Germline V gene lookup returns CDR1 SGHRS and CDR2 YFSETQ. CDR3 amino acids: CASSTQGAGGELFF. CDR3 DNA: TGCGCCAGCAGCACGCAGGGGGCCGGCGGGGAGCTGTTTTTT.

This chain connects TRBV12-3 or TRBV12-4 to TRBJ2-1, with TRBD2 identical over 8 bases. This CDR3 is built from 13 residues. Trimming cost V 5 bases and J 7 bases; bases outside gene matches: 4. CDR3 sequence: CASSIIAGNEQFF. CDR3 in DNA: TGTGCCAGCAGTATAATAGCGGGGAATGAGCAGTTCTTC.

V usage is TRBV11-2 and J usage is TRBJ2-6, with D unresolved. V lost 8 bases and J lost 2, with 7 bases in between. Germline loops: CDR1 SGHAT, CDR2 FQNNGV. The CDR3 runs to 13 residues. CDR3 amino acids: CASRYTGANVLTF. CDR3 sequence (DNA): TGTGCCAGCCGCTACACTGGGGCCAACGTCCTGACTTTC.

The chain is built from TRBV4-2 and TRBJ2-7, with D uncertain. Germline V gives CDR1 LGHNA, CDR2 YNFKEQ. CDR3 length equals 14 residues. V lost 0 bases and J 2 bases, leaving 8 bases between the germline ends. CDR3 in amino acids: CASSQDVRTYEQYF. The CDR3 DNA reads TGTGCCAGCAGCCAAGATGTCCGGACCTACGAGCAGTACTTC.

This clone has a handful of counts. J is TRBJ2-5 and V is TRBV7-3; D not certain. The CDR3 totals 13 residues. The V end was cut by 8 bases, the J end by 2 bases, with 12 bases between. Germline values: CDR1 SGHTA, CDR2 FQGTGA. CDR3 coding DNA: TGTGCCAGCGCCTACGGCAGGCAAGAGACCCAGTACTTC. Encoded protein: CASAYGRQETQYF.

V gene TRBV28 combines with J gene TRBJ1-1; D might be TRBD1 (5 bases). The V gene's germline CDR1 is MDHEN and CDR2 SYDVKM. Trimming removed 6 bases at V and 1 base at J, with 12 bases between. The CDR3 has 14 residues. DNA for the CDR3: TGTGCCAGCAGGTCGCAGGGAGGGAACACTGAAGCTTTCTTT. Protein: CASRSQGGNTEAFF. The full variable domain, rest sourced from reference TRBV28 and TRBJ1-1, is DVKVTQSSRYLVKRTGEKVFLECVQDMDHENMFWYRQDPGLGLRLIYFSYDVKMKEKGDIPEGYSVSREKKERFSLILESASTNQTSMYLCASRSQGGNTEAFFGQGTRLTVV.

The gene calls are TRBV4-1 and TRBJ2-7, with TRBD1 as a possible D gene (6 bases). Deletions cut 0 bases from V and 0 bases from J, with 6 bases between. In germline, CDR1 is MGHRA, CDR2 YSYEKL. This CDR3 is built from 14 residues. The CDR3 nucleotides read TGCGCCAGCAGCCAAGAAGGGGGCTCCTACGAGCAGTACTTC. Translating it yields CASSQEGGSYEQYF.

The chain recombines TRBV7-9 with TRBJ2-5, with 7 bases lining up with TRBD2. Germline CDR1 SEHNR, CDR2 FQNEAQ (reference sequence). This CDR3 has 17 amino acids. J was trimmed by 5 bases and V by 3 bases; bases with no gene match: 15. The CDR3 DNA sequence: TGTGCCAGCAGCTTGTTAGGGCGACTAGCTCGGGTGGAGACCCAGTACTTC. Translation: CASSLLGRLARVETQYF.

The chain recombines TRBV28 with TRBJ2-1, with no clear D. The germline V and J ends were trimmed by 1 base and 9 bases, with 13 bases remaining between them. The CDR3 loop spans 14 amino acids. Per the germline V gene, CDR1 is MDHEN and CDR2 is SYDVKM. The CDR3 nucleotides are TGTGCCAGCAGTTTATTCACTTCCAATGGTGAGCAGTTCTTC. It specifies CASSLFTSNGEQFF.

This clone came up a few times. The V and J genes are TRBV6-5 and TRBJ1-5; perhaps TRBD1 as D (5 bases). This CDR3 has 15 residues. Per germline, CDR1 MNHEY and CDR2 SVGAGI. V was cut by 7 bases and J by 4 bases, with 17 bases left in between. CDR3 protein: CASTPLGTANQPQHF. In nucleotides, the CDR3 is TGTGCCAGCACTCCCTTAGGGACTGCAAATCAGCCCCAGCATTTT.

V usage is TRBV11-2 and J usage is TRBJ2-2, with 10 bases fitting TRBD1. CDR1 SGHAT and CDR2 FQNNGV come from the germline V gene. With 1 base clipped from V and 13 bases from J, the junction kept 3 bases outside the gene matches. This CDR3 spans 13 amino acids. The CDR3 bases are TGTGCCAGCAGCTTAGTCCGGGACAGGGGGCTGTTTTTT. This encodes CASSLVRDRGLFF.

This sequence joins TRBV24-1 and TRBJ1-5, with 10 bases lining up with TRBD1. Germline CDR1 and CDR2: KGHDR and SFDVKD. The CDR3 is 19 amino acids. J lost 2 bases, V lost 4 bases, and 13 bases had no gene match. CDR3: CATSDPRQGAFIGNQPQHF. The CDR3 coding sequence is TGTGCCACCAGTGACCCACGACAGGGGGCGTTTATTGGCAATCAGCCCCAGCATTTT.

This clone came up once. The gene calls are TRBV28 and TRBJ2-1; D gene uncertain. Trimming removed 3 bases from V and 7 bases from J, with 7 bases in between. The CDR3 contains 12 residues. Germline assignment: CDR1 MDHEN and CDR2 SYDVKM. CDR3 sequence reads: CASSLARNEQFF. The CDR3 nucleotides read TGTGCCAGCAGTTTGGCGAGGAATGAGCAGTTCTTC.

CDR3 loop: CAWRGQTLNQPQHF. In DNA, the CDR3 is TGTGCCTGGAGGGGACAGACCCTCAATCAGCCCCAGCATTTT. This sequence joins TRBV30 and TRBJ1-5; TRBD1 matches 7 bases. J was trimmed by 3 bases and V by 3 bases; bases with no gene match: 5. The germline CDR1 and CDR2 sequences are GTSNPN and SVGIG (reference sequence). This CDR3 has 14 amino acids.

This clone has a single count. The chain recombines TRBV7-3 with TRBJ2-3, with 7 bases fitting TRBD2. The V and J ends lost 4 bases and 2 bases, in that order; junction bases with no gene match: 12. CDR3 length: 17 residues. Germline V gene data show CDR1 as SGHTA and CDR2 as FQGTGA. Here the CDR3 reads CASSSGGNSGYTDTQYF. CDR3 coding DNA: TGTGCCAGCAGCTCCGGGGGGAACAGTGGATACACAGATACGCAGTATTTT.

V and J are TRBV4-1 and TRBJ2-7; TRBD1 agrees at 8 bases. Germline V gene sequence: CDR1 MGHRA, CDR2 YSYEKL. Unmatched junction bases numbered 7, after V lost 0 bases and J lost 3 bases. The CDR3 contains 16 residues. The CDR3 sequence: CASSQDRDRSVYEQYF. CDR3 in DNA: TGCGCCAGCAGCCAAGATCGGGACAGGAGTGTCTACGAGCAGTACTTC.

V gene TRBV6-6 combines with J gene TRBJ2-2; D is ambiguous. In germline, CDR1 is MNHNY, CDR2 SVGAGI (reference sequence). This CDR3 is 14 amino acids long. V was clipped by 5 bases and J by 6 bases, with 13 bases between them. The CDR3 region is CASSMGLSAGELFF. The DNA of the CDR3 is TGTGCCAGCAGTATGGGCCTTAGTGCCGGGGAGCTGTTTTTT.

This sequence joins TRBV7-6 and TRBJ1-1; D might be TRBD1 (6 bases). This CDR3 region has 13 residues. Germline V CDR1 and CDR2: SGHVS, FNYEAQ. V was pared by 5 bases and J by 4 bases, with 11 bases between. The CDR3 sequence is CASSRLQGTEAFF. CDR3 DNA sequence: TGTGCCAGCAGCCGTCTACAGGGCACTGAAGCTTTCTTT.

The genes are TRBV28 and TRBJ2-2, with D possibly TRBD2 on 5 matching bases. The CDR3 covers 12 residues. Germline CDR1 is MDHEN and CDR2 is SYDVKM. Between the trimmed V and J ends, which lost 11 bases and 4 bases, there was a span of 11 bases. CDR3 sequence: CACEGTTGELFF. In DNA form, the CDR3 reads TGTGCCTGTGAGGGTACCACCGGGGAGCTGTTTTTT.

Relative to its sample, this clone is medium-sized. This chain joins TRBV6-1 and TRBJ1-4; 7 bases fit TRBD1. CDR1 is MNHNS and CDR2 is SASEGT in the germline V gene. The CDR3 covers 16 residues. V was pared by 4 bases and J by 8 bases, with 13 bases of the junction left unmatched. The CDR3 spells CASSGRRGDSWEKLFF. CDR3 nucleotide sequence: TGTGCCAGCAGTGGTCGGAGAGGGGACAGTTGGGAAAAACTGTTTTTT.

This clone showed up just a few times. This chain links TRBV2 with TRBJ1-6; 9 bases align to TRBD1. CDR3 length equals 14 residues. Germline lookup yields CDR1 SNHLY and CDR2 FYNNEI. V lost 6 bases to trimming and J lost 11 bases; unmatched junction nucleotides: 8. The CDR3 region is CASRIQGAQAPLHF. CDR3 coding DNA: TGTGCCAGCAGGATACAGGGGGCTCAGGCACCCCTCCACTTT.

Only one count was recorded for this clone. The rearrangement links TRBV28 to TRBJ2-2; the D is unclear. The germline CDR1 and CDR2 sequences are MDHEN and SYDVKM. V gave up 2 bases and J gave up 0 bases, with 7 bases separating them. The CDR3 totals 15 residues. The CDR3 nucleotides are TGTGCCAGCAGTTTACTAGTACCGAACACCGGGGAGCTGTTTTTT. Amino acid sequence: CASSLLVPNTGELFF.

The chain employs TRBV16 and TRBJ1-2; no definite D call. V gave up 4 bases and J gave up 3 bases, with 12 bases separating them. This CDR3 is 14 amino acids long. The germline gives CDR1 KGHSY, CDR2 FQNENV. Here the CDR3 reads CASSPLRQDYGYTF. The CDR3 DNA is TGTGCCAGCAGCCCTCTTCGGCAGGACTATGGCTACACCTTC.

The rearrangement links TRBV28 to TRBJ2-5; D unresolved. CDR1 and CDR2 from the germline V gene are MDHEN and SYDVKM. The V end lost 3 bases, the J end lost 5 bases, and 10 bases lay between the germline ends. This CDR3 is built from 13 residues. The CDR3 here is CASSFPGSETQYF. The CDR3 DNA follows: TGTGCCAGCAGTTTCCCCGGTTCGGAGACCCAGTACTTC.